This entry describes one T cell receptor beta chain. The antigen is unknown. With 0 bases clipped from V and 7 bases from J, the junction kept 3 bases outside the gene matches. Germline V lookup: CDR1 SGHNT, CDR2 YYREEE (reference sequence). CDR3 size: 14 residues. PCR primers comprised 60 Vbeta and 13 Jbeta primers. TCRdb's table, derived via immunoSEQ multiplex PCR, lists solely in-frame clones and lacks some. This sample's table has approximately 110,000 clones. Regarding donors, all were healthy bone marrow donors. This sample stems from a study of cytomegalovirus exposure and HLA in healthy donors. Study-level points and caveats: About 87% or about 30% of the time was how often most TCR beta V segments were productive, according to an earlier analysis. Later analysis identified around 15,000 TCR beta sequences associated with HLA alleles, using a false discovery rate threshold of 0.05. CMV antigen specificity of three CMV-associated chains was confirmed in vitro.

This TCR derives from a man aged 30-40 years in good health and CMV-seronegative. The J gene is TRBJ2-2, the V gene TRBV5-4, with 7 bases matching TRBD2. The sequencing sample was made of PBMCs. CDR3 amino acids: CASSLVGRDGELFF. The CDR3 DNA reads TGTGCCAGCAGCTTGGTGGGGAGGGACGGGGAGCTGTTTTTT.